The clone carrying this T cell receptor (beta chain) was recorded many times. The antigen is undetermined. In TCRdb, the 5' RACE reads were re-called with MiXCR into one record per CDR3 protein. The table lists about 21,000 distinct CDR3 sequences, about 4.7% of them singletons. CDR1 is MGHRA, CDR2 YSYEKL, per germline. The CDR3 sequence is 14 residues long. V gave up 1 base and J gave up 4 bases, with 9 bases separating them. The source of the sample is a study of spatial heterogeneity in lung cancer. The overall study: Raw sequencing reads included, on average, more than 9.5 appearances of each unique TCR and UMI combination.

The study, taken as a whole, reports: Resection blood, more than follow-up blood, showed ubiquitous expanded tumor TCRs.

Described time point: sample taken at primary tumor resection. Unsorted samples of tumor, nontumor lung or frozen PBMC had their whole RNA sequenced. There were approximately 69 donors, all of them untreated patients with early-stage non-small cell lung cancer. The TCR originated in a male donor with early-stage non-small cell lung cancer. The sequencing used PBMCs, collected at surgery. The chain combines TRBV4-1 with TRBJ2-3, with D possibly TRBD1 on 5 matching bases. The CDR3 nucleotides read TGCGCCAGCAGCCAAGGCACAGGTTCAGATACGCAGTATTTT. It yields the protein CASSQGTGSDTQYF.